The source of this TCR beta chain is a study of T cell responses to AZD1222 COVID-19 vaccine. Study-level points and caveats: Just 5 to 7 people given AZD1222 tested seropositive at baseline. Clonal diversity may have been underestimated, and the donors were mostly white British, with more females than males. At 160-218 and 743-854, vaccine-associated CD4 TCRs were dominant, and they spanned spike. Reportedly, nearly half of unique spike TCRs recognized epitopes outside B.1.351/B.1.1.7 mutations.

The data were produced by immunoSEQ multiplex PCR, yet TCRdb's version contains in-frame clones alone and is incomplete. Of under 200,000 clones in the sample, about 91% are singletons; the top ten hold roughly 4.5%. About this clone itself: The antigen is undetermined.

Losses at the gene ends were 4 bases for V and 4 bases for J; bases not matched to a gene: 11. This CDR3 has 16 residues. Per the germline V gene, CDR1 is SGHDN and CDR2 is FVKESK. This TCR derives from an adult in good health. Sequences were derived from peripheral blood, sampled on day 0 of MenACWY control vaccination. V gene TRBV14 combines with J gene TRBJ2-3, with TRBD1 matching over 7 bases. The CDR3 loop is CASSPLIRGIPDTQYF. In nucleotides, the CDR3 is TGTGCCAGCAGCCCCTTAATCAGGGGGATCCCAGATACGCAGTATTTT.